This record covers a single TCR beta chain. Antigen unknown. The entry originates in a study of T cell responses to AZD1222 COVID-19 vaccine. Study results and caveats: Spike-wide vaccine-associated CD4 TCRs dominated at 160-218 and 743-854. Nearly half of unique spike-specific TCRs reportedly avoided B.1.351 and B.1.1.7 mutated regions.

Sequencing was performed with immunoSEQ multiplex PCR; in TCRdb, only in-frame clones are kept and a portion is missing. The sample records tens of thousands of clones, 88% being singletons. The TCR sequence derives from an adult in good health. Sequenced material: peripheral blood, taken on day 0 of MenACWY control vaccination.

In DNA, the CDR3 is TGTGCCAGCAGTTACCACCAAACCTACGAGCAGTACTTC. Residues: CASSYHQTYEQYF. V and J are TRBV6-5 and TRBJ2-7; D gene ambiguous. Trimming stripped 2 bases from V and 2 bases from J, with 7 bases between. The CDR3 is made up of 13 amino acids. Germline-derived CDR1 and CDR2 are MNHEY and SVGAGI.